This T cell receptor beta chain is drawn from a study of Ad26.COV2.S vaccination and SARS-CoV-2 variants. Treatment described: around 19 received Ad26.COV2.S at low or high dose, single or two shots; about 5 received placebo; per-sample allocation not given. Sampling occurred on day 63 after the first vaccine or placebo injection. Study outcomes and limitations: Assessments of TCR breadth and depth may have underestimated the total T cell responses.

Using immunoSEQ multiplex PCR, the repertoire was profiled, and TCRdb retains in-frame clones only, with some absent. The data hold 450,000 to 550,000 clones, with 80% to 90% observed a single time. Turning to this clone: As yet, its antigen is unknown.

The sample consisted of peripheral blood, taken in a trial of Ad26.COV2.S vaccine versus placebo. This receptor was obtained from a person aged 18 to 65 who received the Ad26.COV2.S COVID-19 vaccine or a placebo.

CDR3 sequence reads: CASSPYRGEVEAFF. CDR3 DNA sequence: TGTGCCAGCTCACCTTACAGGGGCGAGGTTGAAGCTTTCTTT. This chain links TRBV18 with TRBJ1-1; 7 bases match TRBD1. The CDR3 has 14 residues. Looked up from germline, CDR1 is KGHSH and CDR2 is LQKENI. J was trimmed by 7 bases and V by 3 bases; bases with no gene match: 8.